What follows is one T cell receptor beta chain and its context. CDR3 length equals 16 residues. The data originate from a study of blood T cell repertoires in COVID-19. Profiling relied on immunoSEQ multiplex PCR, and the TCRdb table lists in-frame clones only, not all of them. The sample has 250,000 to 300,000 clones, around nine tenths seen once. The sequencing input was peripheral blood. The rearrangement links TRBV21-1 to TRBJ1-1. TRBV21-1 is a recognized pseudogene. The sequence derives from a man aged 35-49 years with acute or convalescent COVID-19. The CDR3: CASLSCRGHMNTEAFF. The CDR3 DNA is TGTGCCAGCCTCTCCTGTAGAGGGCACATGAACACTGAAGCTTTCTTT.